A single sample is the source of the 13 T cell receptor beta chains below, sequenced in a study of shared clonotypes between healthy human individuals. TCRdb's copy holds only in-frame clones and misses some; the assay was immunoSEQ multiplex PCR. The sample consists of about 1,500,000 clones, around 97% of them appearing once. Sequenced: naive CD4+ T cells sorted from blood. The subset is: CD45RA+ positively selected. These receptors all stem from a man aged 25-45 years in good health.

This chain uses TRBV6-1 with TRBJ2-3; 11 bases agree with TRBD2. The CDR3 extends over 16 amino acids. Trimming took 3 bases from V and 3 from J; bases not matched to a gene: 5. In germline, CDR1 is MNHNS, CDR2 SASEGT. The CDR3 loop reads CASSDLGTSGTDTQYF. CDR3 bases: TGTGCCAGCAGTGATCTAGGGACTAGCGGAACAGATACGCAGTATTTT.

The chain carries TRBV7-2 and TRBJ2-3, with D uncertain. Germline V gene sequence: CDR1 SGHTA, CDR2 FQGNSA. This CDR3 contains 15 residues. The V end was cut by 6 bases, the J end by 3 bases, with 16 bases between. CDR3 nucleotide sequence: TGTGCCAGCAGTAACCGGGCCCCCGGGACAGATACGCAGTATTTT. This gives the protein CASSNRAPGTDTQYF.

The chain uses TRBV2 and TRBJ2-7, with a possible D match to TRBD1 (5 bases). This CDR3 has 15 residues. Germline lookup yields CDR1 SNHLY and CDR2 FYNNEI. The ends were cut back, 4 bases at V and 2 bases at J, with 15 bases in the middle. CDR3 nucleotide sequence: TGTGCCAGCAGTGTCGACAGCCAATTGACCTACGAGCAGTACTTC. It codes for CASSVDSQLTYEQYF.

The chain recombines TRBV28 with TRBJ1-1; D not resolved. CDR3 length: 11 residues. The V gene's germline CDR1 is MDHEN and CDR2 SYDVKM. Trimming left V 5 bases short and J 3 bases short, with 4 bases between. Here the CDR3 DNA reads TGTGCCAGCAGTCCTCACACTGAAGCTTTCTTT. This encodes CASSPHTEAFF.

V usage is TRBV4-3 and J usage is TRBJ2-7, with unresolved D. Germline values: CDR1 LGHNA, CDR2 YSLEER. The CDR3 spans 14 residues. With 4 bases removed from V and 0 bases from J, the gap between germline ends came to 10 bases. The CDR3 spells CASSLLGSSYEQYF. The CDR3 bases are TGCGCCAGCAGCCTTCTGGGATCCTCCTACGAGCAGTACTTC.

The CDR3 loop is CASSPGTAISTDTQYF. DNA for the CDR3: TGTGCCAGCAGCCCCGGGACAGCTATAAGCACAGATACGCAGTATTTT. This chain links TRBV7-3 with TRBJ2-3, with 7 nucleotides matching TRBD1. This CDR3 comprises 16 residues. Germline values: CDR1 SGHTA, CDR2 FQGTGA. V gave up 5 bases and J gave up 0 bases; unmatched junction bases: 8.

The V call is TRBV9, the J call TRBJ2-1, with TRBD2 matching 8 bases. The V gene end was trimmed by 0 bases and the J gene end by 7 bases; junction bases not matched to a gene: 9. This CDR3 comprises 16 residues. In germline, CDR1 is SGDLS, CDR2 YYNGEE. The CDR3 coding sequence is TGTGCCAGCAGCGTAGCCCTAGCGGGCGTTTCGAATGAGCAGTTCTTC. This codes for CASSVALAGVSNEQFF.

The CDR3 sequence: CSSGGYTF. The CDR3 DNA is TGCAGCTCGGGAGGCTACACCTTC. The chain is built from TRBV29-1 and TRBJ1-2; D gene uncertain. The germline V gene encodes CDR1 SQVTM and CDR2 ANQGSEA. Trimming stripped 8 bases from V and 8 bases from J, with 6 bases between. This CDR3 is built from 8 residues.

The J gene is TRBJ1-3, the V gene TRBV28; TRBD1 aligns across 8 bases. This CDR3 region has 16 residues. J was trimmed by 9 bases and V by 3 bases; bases with no gene match: 13. Germline V gene data show CDR1 as MDHEN and CDR2 as SYDVKM. In DNA form, the CDR3 reads TGTGCCAGCAGTTTGGTAGGACAGGGCTATCCCACCACCATATATTTT. Translation: CASSLVGQGYPTTIYF.

This chain links TRBV18 with TRBJ2-1; tentatively, D is TRBD1 or TRBD2 (5 bases each). This CDR3 is 16 amino acids long. The V end was cut by 4 bases, the J end by 6 bases, with 19 bases between. From germline, CDR1 is KGHSH and CDR2 LQKENI. CDR3 in DNA: TGTGCCAGCTCACAGACTTCCGGGACCCTGGGCAATGAGCAGTTCTTC. Translated, it gives CASSQTSGTLGNEQFF.

This clone has only one observation. This sequence joins TRBV4-1 and TRBJ2-5; 8 bases fit TRBD2. V was clipped by 4 bases and J by 2 bases; unmatched bases: 9. The length of the CDR3 is 16 residues. Looked up from germline, CDR1 is MGHRA and CDR2 is YSYEKL. Here the CDR3 DNA reads TGCGCCAGCAGCCTGAGCAGCGGGGGCCAGCAAGAGACCCAGTACTTC. Translated: CASSLSSGGQQETQYF.

CDR3 protein: CASSLESVQGIEQYF. CDR3 DNA sequence: TGCGCCAGCAGCTTGGAAAGCGTACAGGGAATAGAGCAGTACTTC. The chain recombines TRBV5-1 with TRBJ2-7; TRBD1 is a possible D gene (6 bases). The germline CDR1 and CDR2 sequences are SGHRS and YFSETQ. V lost 0 bases, J lost 7 bases, and 17 bases lay in between. The CDR3 sequence is 15 residues long.

The V call is TRBV27, the J call TRBJ2-6, with D hard to call. The CDR3 covers 17 residues. Germline values: CDR1 MNHEY, CDR2 SMNVEV (reference sequence). The V end was cut by 0 bases, the J end by 0 bases, with 9 bases between. CDR3 nucleotides: TGTGCCAGCAGTTTATCTTGGTCTAACTCTGGGGCCAACGTCCTGACTTTC. Protein sequence: CASSLSWSNSGANVLTF.